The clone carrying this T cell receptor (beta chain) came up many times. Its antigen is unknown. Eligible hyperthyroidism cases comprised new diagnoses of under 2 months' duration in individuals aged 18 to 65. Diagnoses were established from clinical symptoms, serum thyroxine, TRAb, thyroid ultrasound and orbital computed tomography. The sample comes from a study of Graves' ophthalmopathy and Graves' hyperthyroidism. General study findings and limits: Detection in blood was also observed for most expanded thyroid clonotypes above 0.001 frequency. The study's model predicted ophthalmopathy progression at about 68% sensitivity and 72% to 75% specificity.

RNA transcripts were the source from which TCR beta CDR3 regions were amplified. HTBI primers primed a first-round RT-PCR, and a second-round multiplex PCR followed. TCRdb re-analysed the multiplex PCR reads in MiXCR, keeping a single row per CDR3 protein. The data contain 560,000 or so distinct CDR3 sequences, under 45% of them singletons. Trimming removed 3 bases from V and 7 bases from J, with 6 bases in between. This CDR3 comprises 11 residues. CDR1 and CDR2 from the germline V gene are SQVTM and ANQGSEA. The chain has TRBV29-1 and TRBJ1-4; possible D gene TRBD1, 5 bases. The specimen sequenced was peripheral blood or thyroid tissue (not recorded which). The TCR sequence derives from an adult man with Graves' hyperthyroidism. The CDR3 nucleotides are TGCAGCGTTGAGGGGGTTGAAAAACTGTTTTTT. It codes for CSVEGVEKLFF.